Presented here are 17 T cell receptor beta chains from one specimen sequenced in a study of blood T cell repertoires in COVID-19. Sequencing used immunoSEQ multiplex PCR; TCRdb keeps in-frame clones, though not all of them. The repertoire has 50,000 to 65,000 clones, 80% to 95% of them found once; the top ten carry approximately 4.2%. Input material: peripheral blood. The receptors were sampled from a man aged 50-59 years with active COVID-19.

The chain employs TRBV2 and TRBJ2-2; 8 nucleotides agree with TRBD2. Germline-derived CDR1 and CDR2 are SNHLY and FYNNEI. J lost 5 bases, V lost 6 bases, and 8 bases had no gene match. The CDR3 runs 15 residues. CDR3 bases: TGTGCCAGCAGATACGGGACTAGGGAAACCGGGGAGCTGTTTTTT. Encoded protein: CASRYGTRETGELFF.

This clone has a single count. The chain employs TRBV2 and TRBJ1-5, with D tentatively TRBD1 (6 bases). There are 15 residues in the CDR3. The germline CDR1 and CDR2 sequences are SNHLY and FYNNEI. V lost 7 bases, J lost 0 bases, and 13 bases lay in between. In DNA, the CDR3 is TGTGCCAGCACAGGGGCTCTCAATAGCAATCAGCCCCAGCATTTT. Its translation: CASTGALNSNQPQHF.

The chain combines TRBV5-4 with TRBJ2-3, with 7 bases aligning to TRBD2. Germline CDR1 reads SGHNT; CDR2 reads YYREEE (reference sequence). The CDR3 loop spans 18 amino acids. V dropped 1 base and J dropped 6; count of bases not matched to a gene: 17. CDR3 bases: TGTGCCAGCAGCTTGACAGGCCGCGGGGCTAGCGGATTCGATACGCAGTATTTT. Protein product: CASSLTGRGASGFDTQYF.

This chain connects TRBV27 to TRBJ2-7; D is perhaps TRBD1 (6 bases). V lost 0 bases and J lost 2, with 11 bases in between. Germline V CDR1 and CDR2: MNHEY, SMNVEV (reference sequence). The CDR3 extends over 15 amino acids. CDR3 nucleotide sequence: TGTGCCAGCAGTTTATCGTTAGAGGGGGCCTACGAGCAGTACTTC. Encoded protein: CASSLSLEGAYEQYF.

This clone was picked up one time. The chain uses TRBV5-4 and TRBJ1-2; TRBD1 matches at 7 bases. Unmatched junction bases numbered 16, after V lost 3 bases and J lost 8 bases. The V gene's germline CDR1 is SGHNT and CDR2 YYREEE (reference sequence). CDR3 size: 16 residues. The CDR3 DNA reads as TGTGCCAGCAGCTGGGACCCCAACAGGGGTGTACGCGGCTACACCTTC. It encodes CASSWDPNRGVRGYTF.

A single count supports this clone. The genes are TRBV6-5 and TRBJ1-6; 7 nucleotides line up with TRBD1. The V and J ends lost 8 bases and 7 bases, in that order; junction bases with no gene match: 8. The CDR3 contains 14 residues. Per the germline V gene, CDR1 is MNHEY and CDR2 is SVGAGI. The CDR3 DNA reads TGTGCCAGCCAGTTCGACAGGGCCAATTCACCCCTCCACTTT. This gives the protein CASQFDRANSPLHF.

The V gene is TRBV10-2, the J gene TRBJ2-6; D call uncertain. V was shortened by 8 bases and J by 1 base, with 12 bases between the two germline ends. Germline loops: CDR1 WSHSY, CDR2 SAAADI. The length of the CDR3 is 15 residues. The CDR3 DNA sequence: TGCGCCAGCTCTGAACTGGTTTCTGGGGCCAACGTCCTGACTTTC. This encodes CASSELVSGANVLTF.

The chain is built from TRBV4-1 and TRBJ2-1; TRBD2 matches at 8 bases. Germline lookup yields CDR1 MGHRA and CDR2 YSYEKL. The junction had 7 bases not matched to a gene; V was cut back by 4 bases and J by 2 bases. The CDR3 is 16 amino acids. CDR3 nucleotide sequence: TGCGCCAGCAGCCCGCAGGCGGGGGGCCCCTACAATGAGCAGTTCTTC. Its protein product is CASSPQAGGPYNEQFF.

This clone was picked up one time. The chain has TRBV12-1 and TRBJ1-2; the DNA was not compared with TRBD1, the D call given in the table. TRBV12-1 is given as a pseudogene. The CDR3 consists of 14 residues. CDR3 coding DNA: TGTGCCAGCAGCTTTATTTCCAGGGTCTATGGCTACACCTTC. This translates into CASSFISRVYGYTF.

This chain uses TRBV7-8 with TRBJ2-5, with TRBD1 matching over 8 bases. V shed 1 base, J shed 4 bases, and the junction held 5 bases outside the gene matches. CDR1 SGHVS and CDR2 FQNEAQ come from the germline V gene. CDR3 length: 15 amino acids. The CDR3 loop reads CASSLGTGLGETQYF. CDR3 DNA: TGTGCCAGCAGCTTAGGGACAGGGTTAGGAGAGACCCAGTACTTC. Combining the CDR3 with reference TRBV7-8 and TRBJ2-5 gives the whole variable domain GAGVSQSPRYKVAKRGQDVALRCDPISGHVSLFWYQQALGQGPEFLTYFQNEAQLDKSGLPSDRFFAERPEGSVSTLKIQRTQQEDSAVYLCASSLGTGLGETQYFGPGTRLLVL.

V and J are TRBV20-1 and TRBJ2-1, with D tentatively TRBD2 (5 bases). The CDR3 totals 13 residues. Germline CDR1 and CDR2: DFQATT and SNEGSKA (reference sequence). Trimming shortened V by 3 bases and J by 7 bases, and 13 bases separated the two germline ends. The CDR3 reads CSASSGIGNEQFF. In DNA, the CDR3 is TGCAGTGCTAGTTCCGGGATAGGGAATGAGCAGTTCTTC.

CDR3 sequence: CASTDRDRGGYTF. The CDR3 DNA reads TGTGCCAGCACAGACAGGGACAGGGGAGGCTACACCTTC. V is TRBV6-5 and J is TRBJ1-2; 10 bases line up with TRBD1. Per germline, CDR1 MNHEY and CDR2 SVGAGI. After removal of 7 bases from V and 8 bases from J, the junction contained 7 bases not matched to a gene. The CDR3 contains 13 residues.

A few counts support this clone. The V call is TRBV6-5, the J call TRBJ2-1; D not resolved. The CDR3 is made up of 14 amino acids. Trimming took 2 bases from V and 5 from J, leaving 10 bases between them. CDR1 and CDR2 (germline): MNHEY, SVGAGI. CDR3 sequence (DNA): TGTGCCAGCAGTTACAGAGGCAGTAACAATGAGCAGTTCTTC. Translating it yields CASSYRGSNNEQFF.

V and J are TRBV29-1 and TRBJ1-1; the D is unclear. Germline CDR1 is SQVTM and CDR2 is ANQGSEA. V was trimmed by 0 bases and J by 10 bases, leaving 12 bases between them. The CDR3 consists of 12 residues. The CDR3 bases are TGCAGCGTTGAAGAGGCAGAATATGGAGCTTTCTTT. It specifies CSVEEAEYGAFF.

The V and J genes are TRBV7-9 and TRBJ1-5, with 7 bases that match TRBD1. This CDR3 spans 14 amino acids. The ends lost 5 bases at V and 6 bases at J; junction bases unmatched: 7. The germline CDR1 and CDR2 sequences are SEHNR and FQNEAQ (reference sequence). The DNA of the CDR3 is TGTGCCAGCAGCCCAGGGGGTTTCGGTCAGCCCCAGCATTTT. Encoded protein: CASSPGGFGQPQHF. Supplemented by reference TRBV7-9 and TRBJ1-5, the full variable domain reads DTGVSQNPRHKITKRGQNVTFRCDPISEHNRLYWYRQTLGQGPEFLTYFQNEAQLEKSRLLSDRFSAERPKGSFSTLEIQRTEQGDSAMYLCASSPGGFGQPQHFGDGTRLSIL.

The J gene is TRBJ2-7, the V gene TRBV3-1 (or the pseudogene TRBV3-2), with TRBD2 matching over 11 bases. Germline trimming cut 0 bases from V and 4 bases from J; bases unmatched to any gene: 8. The CDR3 sequence is 17 residues long. CDR1 is LGHDT and CDR2 is YNNKEL in the germline V gene (reference sequence). CDR3 in DNA: TGTGCCAGCAGCCAAGAGGCTAGACTAGCGGGGAGTTACGAGCAGTACTTC. The encoded protein is CASSQEARLAGSYEQYF.

This rearrangement joins TRBV3-1 (or the pseudogene TRBV3-2) to TRBJ2-1; D not resolved. Trimming took off 1 base at V and 1 base at J, with 8 bases between the two ends. Looked up from germline, CDR1 is LGHDT and CDR2 is YNNKEL (reference sequence). The CDR3 sequence is 15 residues long. The CDR3 DNA reads TGTGCCAGCAGCCAAGCCCCCGGGTCCTACAATGAGCAGTTCTTC. The encoded protein is CASSQAPGSYNEQFF.